Following are 20 T cell receptor beta chains from one sample sequenced in a study of blood T cell repertoires in COVID-19. Sequenced by immunoSEQ multiplex PCR; TCRdb stores in-frame clones only, minus some. The table includes hundreds of thousands of clones, 75% to 85% detected once. The sequenced material came from peripheral blood. The receptor source for this set is a woman under 40 with COVID-19, enrolled during active disease.

This chain uses TRBV7-3 with TRBJ2-1; 7 bases align to TRBD2. The length of the CDR3 is 15 residues. Trimming removed 1 base from V and 8 bases from J; junction bases left unmatched: 8. Germline V gives CDR1 SGHTA, CDR2 FQGTGA. CDR3 sequence: CASSLKAGRGDEQFF. CDR3 DNA: TGTGCCAGCAGCTTAAAAGCGGGGAGAGGGGATGAGCAGTTCTTC.

This chain links TRBV7-3 with TRBJ2-1; possible D gene TRBD2, 6 bases. Trimming removed 4 bases from V and 4 bases from J, with 17 bases in between. Per the germline V gene, CDR1 is SGHTA and CDR2 is FQGTGA. This CDR3 is 16 amino acids long. The CDR3 protein is CASSSHSGDLYNEQFF. The CDR3 DNA reads as TGTGCCAGCAGCTCACACTCGGGGGACCTATACAATGAGCAGTTCTTC.

The CDR3 region has the DNA TGTGCCAGTAGTACCAGGTACAATGAGCAGTTCTTC. Its translation is CASSTRYNEQFF. The chain links TRBV19 to TRBJ2-1; no definite D call. Trimming pared 4 bases from V and 4 bases from J, leaving 5 bases between. The CDR3 contains 12 residues. Germline CDR1 LNHDA, CDR2 SQIVND (reference sequence).

This chain connects TRBV4-1 to TRBJ1-2; the D is unclear. V was clipped by 4 bases and J by 0 bases, with 15 bases between them. Germline-derived CDR1 and CDR2 are MGHRA and YSYEKL. CDR3 length: 16 amino acids. CDR3 DNA sequence: TGCGCCAGCAGCCTCCCACGGCGGGGAGCTAACTATGGCTACACCTTC. Its translation is CASSLPRRGANYGYTF.

V usage is TRBV19 and J usage is TRBJ2-2; D gene unclear. The length of the CDR3 is 14 residues. Germline V gene lookup returns CDR1 LNHDA and CDR2 SQIVND (reference sequence). Trimming took off 7 bases at V and 5 bases at J, with 14 bases between the two ends. The CDR3 reads CASNPWKRTGELFF. CDR3 in DNA: TGTGCCAGTAATCCATGGAAGAGGACCGGGGAGCTGTTTTTT.

This chain connects TRBV6-2 or TRBV6-3 to TRBJ1-2, with 8 bases fitting TRBD1. The CDR3 is 13 amino acids. Germline values: CDR1 MNHEY, CDR2 SVGEGT. Losses at the gene ends were 6 bases for V and 8 bases for J; bases not matched to a gene: 8. The CDR3 region is CASSSGQVSGYTF. CDR3 sequence (DNA): TGTGCCAGCAGCTCGGGACAGGTTTCCGGCTACACCTTC.

This rearrangement joins TRBV6-1 to TRBJ1-5; the match to TRBD1 covers 7 bases. This CDR3 region has 15 residues. Germline assignment: CDR1 MNHNS and CDR2 SASEGT. The J segment lost 3 bases and the V segment lost 3 bases, leaving 5 bases of the junction unmatched. CDR3 sequence: CASSERGRYNQPQHF. The CDR3 DNA is TGTGCCAGCAGTGAGAGGGGGCGATACAATCAGCCCCAGCATTTT.

The rearrangement links TRBV25-1 to TRBJ1-2; possibly TRBD1 for D (6 bases). Germline CDR1 is MGHDK and CDR2 is SYGVNS. The germline V and J ends were trimmed by 5 bases and 5 bases, with 15 bases remaining between them. The CDR3 is 14 amino acids. The CDR3 coding sequence is TGTGCCAGCAGTACAACCGGGACATCGTATGGCTACACCTTC. Translated, it gives CASSTTGTSYGYTF.

This clone came up a few times. The V gene is TRBV5-1, the J gene TRBJ2-2; TRBD1 aligns across 7 bases. V gave up 7 bases and J gave up 0 bases; unmatched junction bases: 9. The CDR3 runs to 16 residues. Per germline, CDR1 SGHRS and CDR2 YFSETQ. The chain's CDR3 is CASGTAGTANTGELFF. The CDR3 DNA reads as TGCGCCAGCGGTACCGCCGGGACAGCGAACACCGGGGAGCTGTTTTTT.

The DNA for the CDR3 is TGTGCCACGGGTGCGGCCGGGTTGGCAGAAGGCTACACCTTC. Its translation: CATGAAGLAEGYTF. This rearrangement joins TRBV6-5 to TRBJ1-2, with D hard to call. Trimming stripped 10 bases from V and 8 bases from J, with 23 bases between. Per germline, CDR1 MNHEY and CDR2 SVGAGI. There are 14 residues in the CDR3.

The CDR3 sequence: CASSPTGQPQHF. The CDR3 DNA follows: TGTGCCAGCAGTCCCACGGGTCAGCCCCAGCATTTT. The chain combines TRBV27 with TRBJ1-5, with D hard to call. The germline CDR1 and CDR2 sequences are MNHEY and SMNVEV (reference sequence). The CDR3 spans 12 residues. V lost 5 bases to trimming and J lost 6 bases, with 8 bases between them.

J is TRBJ2-1 and V is TRBV2; D is perhaps TRBD1 (6 bases). The V gene's germline CDR1 is SNHLY and CDR2 FYNNEI. The CDR3 extends over 15 amino acids. The ends were cut back, 5 bases at V and 0 bases at J, with 11 bases in the middle. CDR3 protein: CASSWTASSYNEQFF. In DNA, the CDR3 is TGTGCCAGCAGTTGGACAGCTTCCTCCTACAATGAGCAGTTCTTC. The entire variable domain, with the rest obtained from reference TRBV2 and TRBJ2-1, is as follows: EPEVTQTPSHQVTQMGQEVILRCVPISNHLYFYWYRQILGQKVEFLVSFYNNEISEKSEIFDDQFSVERPDGSNFTLKIRSTKLEDSAMYFCASSWTASSYNEQFFGPGTRLTVL.

The chain employs TRBV19 and TRBJ1-1; 8 bases are a match to TRBD1. Germline V gene data show CDR1 as LNHDA and CDR2 as SQIVND (reference sequence). Unmatched junction bases numbered 14, after V lost 7 bases and J lost 4 bases. The CDR3 has 16 residues. The CDR3 DNA sequence: TGTGCCAGTAAAGCTACAGGGGGGCGCTTGGGCACTGAAGCTTTCTTT. Its protein is CASKATGGRLGTEAFF.

The chain couples TRBV10-3 to TRBJ2-7, with 10 nucleotides matching TRBD2. CDR1 ENHRY and CDR2 SYGVKD come from the germline V gene. The V and J ends lost 5 bases and 0 bases, in that order; junction bases with no gene match: 4. The CDR3 spans 15 residues. CDR3 bases: TGTGCCATCAGTACTAGCGGGGAGACCTCCTACGAGCAGTACTTC. This translates into CAISTSGETSYEQYF.

The chain recombines TRBV5-1 with TRBJ2-5, with 9 bases fitting TRBD2. CDR1 and CDR2 from the germline V gene are SGHRS and YFSETQ. The trim removed 4 bases at V and 1 base at J, leaving 2 bases unmatched. The CDR3 is made up of 14 amino acids. The DNA for the CDR3 is TGCGCCAGCAGCCTTAGCGGGAGCCAAGAGACCCAGTACTTC. Its translation: CASSLSGSQETQYF.

The V and J genes are TRBV7-9 and TRBJ2-3, with D perhaps matching TRBD2 (6 bases). V was shortened by 0 bases and J by 1 base, with 8 bases between the two germline ends. The CDR3 covers 15 residues. The V gene's germline CDR1 is SEHNR and CDR2 FQNEAQ (reference sequence). The CDR3 reads CASSLATGGTDTQYF. The CDR3 nucleotides read TGTGCCAGCAGCTTAGCGACGGGGGGCACAGATACGCAGTATTTT. Filled out from reference TRBV7-9 and TRBJ2-3, the complete variable domain reads DTGVSQNPRHKITKRGQNVTFRCDPISEHNRLYWYRQTLGQGPEFLTYFQNEAQLEKSRLLSDRFSAERPKGSFSTLEIQRTEQGDSAMYLCASSLATGGTDTQYFGPGTRLTVL.

V and J are TRBV5-6 and TRBJ1-2; D is unclear. There are 18 residues in the CDR3. The V gene lost 2 bases and the J gene lost 2 bases, with 22 bases spanning the gap. Per the germline V gene, CDR1 is SGHDT and CDR2 is YYEEEE. The CDR3 DNA reads TGTGCCAGCAGCTTAGTAGCAGCGGGGATTGCTGAAAACTATGGCTACACCTTC. This codes for CASSLVAAGIAENYGYTF. Complete variable domain (other parts from reference TRBV5-6 and TRBJ1-2): DAGVTQSPTHLIKTRGQQVTLRCSPKSGHDTVSWYQQALGQGPQFIFQYYEEEERQRGNFPDRFSGHQFPNYSSELNVNALLLGDSALYLCASSLVAAGIAENYGYTFGSGTRLTVV.

The chain recombines TRBV29-1 with TRBJ1-1; D possibly corresponds to TRBD1 (5 bases). CDR3 size: 13 residues. The germline CDR1 and CDR2 sequences are SQVTM and ANQGSEA. With 8 bases removed from V and 1 base from J, the gap between germline ends came to 14 bases. The CDR3 spells CSIQDGRNTEAFF. DNA for the CDR3: TGCAGCATACAGGACGGCCGGAACACTGAAGCTTTCTTT.

This chain connects TRBV11-2 to TRBJ2-5, with a possible D match to TRBD2 (7 bases). The CDR3 has 15 residues. CDR1 SGHAT and CDR2 FQNNGV come from the germline V gene. The V end was cut by 5 bases, the J end by 4 bases, with 17 bases between. CDR3 amino acids: CASSPPGRGAETQYF. The CDR3 region has the DNA TGTGCCAGCAGCCCACCGGGCCGGGGGGCAGAGACCCAGTACTTC.

This clone was found a few times. The genes are TRBV9 and TRBJ2-1; a weak D match, TRBD2 (5 bases). Germline V lookup: CDR1 SGDLS, CDR2 YYNGEE. This CDR3 region has 14 residues. V lost 6 bases to trimming and J lost 6 bases, with 16 bases between them. The CDR3 DNA sequence: TGTGCCAGCATGTCAAAAGTAGAGGGCAATGAGCAGTTCTTC. Its translation: CASMSKVEGNEQFF.